The 11 T cell receptor beta chains reported below all come from one sample, sequenced in a study of blood T cell repertoires in COVID-19. TCRdb's copy holds only in-frame clones and misses some; the assay was immunoSEQ multiplex PCR. The data contain about 440,000 clones, about 91% of them singletons. Sequenced material: peripheral blood. The receptors come from a woman aged 50 to 60 with COVID-19, enrolled during active disease.

This rearrangement joins TRBV5-1 to TRBJ2-6; D is perhaps TRBD1 (6 bases). V lost 0 bases and J lost 0, with 10 bases in between. CDR1 and CDR2 from the germline V gene are SGHRS and YFSETQ. CDR3 size: 17 residues. The CDR3 sequence is CASSLDRENSGANVLTF. CDR3 bases: TGCGCCAGCAGCTTGGACAGGGAGAACTCTGGGGCCAACGTCCTGACTTTC.

Here the CDR3 reads CASKTGVGTYEQYF. CDR3 nucleotide sequence: TGCGCCAGTAAAACAGGGGTGGGTACCTACGAGCAGTACTTC. J is TRBJ2-7 and V is TRBV5-1; the match to TRBD1 covers 7 bases. The CDR3 is 14 amino acids. CDR1 and CDR2 (germline): SGHRS, YFSETQ. Germline trimming cut 8 bases from V and 2 bases from J; bases unmatched to any gene: 10.

The chain recombines TRBV9 with TRBJ2-3; tentative D call: TRBD2 (5 bases). This CDR3 is 15 amino acids long. CDR1 is SGDLS, CDR2 YYNGEE, per germline. V was clipped by 2 bases and J by 4 bases, with 14 bases between them. CDR3: CASSVYSSEADTQYF. The CDR3, as DNA: TGTGCCAGCAGCGTTTACAGCTCGGAGGCAGATACGCAGTATTTT.

This chain joins TRBV5-1 and TRBJ1-2; a weak D match, TRBD1 (5 bases). The CDR3 length is 11 residues. Looked up from germline, CDR1 is SGHRS and CDR2 is YFSETQ. The V and J ends lost 7 bases and 4 bases respectively, with 8 bases between them. The CDR3 nucleotides are TGCGCCAGCCGCGGGGCCTATGGCTACACCTTC. It is translated as CASRGAYGYTF.

The chain couples TRBV27 to TRBJ2-6, with D maybe TRBD2 (5 bases). Germline-derived CDR1 and CDR2 are MNHEY and SMNVEV (reference sequence). Trimming left V 3 bases short and J 0 bases short, with 6 bases between. This CDR3 is built from 15 residues. The DNA for the CDR3 is TGTGCCAGCAGTTTTGAGGGCTCTGGGGCCAACGTCCTGACTTTC. It is translated as CASSFEGSGANVLTF.

The gene calls are TRBV5-5 and TRBJ1-3; D unclear. The CDR3 loop spans 14 amino acids. Trimming took off 4 bases at V and 1 base at J, with 9 bases between the two ends. Germline CDR1 SGHKS, CDR2 YYEKEE (reference sequence). CDR3 region: CASSAFTSGNTIYF. CDR3 sequence (DNA): TGTGCCAGCAGCGCTTTTACTTCTGGAAACACCATATATTTT.

With regard to this clone: Other DNA sequences of this sample code for an identical CDR3. The V call is TRBV7-2, the J call TRBJ2-3; weak D call: TRBD2 (5 bases). V was trimmed by 5 bases and J by 0 bases, leaving 12 bases between them. There are 15 residues in the CDR3. Germline assignment: CDR1 SGHTA and CDR2 FQGNSA. This CDR3 reads CASSPDYLSTDTQYF. The CDR3, as DNA: TGTGCCAGCAGCCCCGACTATCTCAGCACAGATACGCAGTATTTT.

The V gene is TRBV2, the J gene TRBJ1-3; D ambiguous. Germline V lookup: CDR1 SNHLY, CDR2 FYNNEI. The CDR3 loop spans 13 amino acids. Trimming cost V 8 bases and J 4 bases, with 12 bases left between them. CDR3 protein: CASERGQGNTIYF. The CDR3 DNA sequence: TGTGCCAGCGAGAGAGGCCAGGGAAACACCATATATTTT.

J is TRBJ1-1 and V is TRBV10-3; the D gene is possibly TRBD1 (5 bases). Germline V gene lookup returns CDR1 ENHRY and CDR2 SYGVKD. The CDR3 is 14 residues long. V lost 3 bases, J lost 0 bases, and 8 bases lay in between. The CDR3 protein is CAISDGTLNTEAFF. DNA of the CDR3: TGTGCCATCAGTGATGGGACTTTGAACACTGAAGCTTTCTTT.

The sample holds one count of this clone. The chain has TRBV4-1 and TRBJ1-6, with 7 bases matching TRBD1. Germline V lookup: CDR1 MGHRA, CDR2 YSYEKL. The CDR3 has 16 amino acids. V trimming: 1 base; J trimming: 8 bases; junction bases outside the gene matches: 8. This chain's CDR3 is CASSQVLGTADSPLHF. As DNA, the CDR3 is TGCGCCAGCAGCCAAGTGTTGGGGACAGCGGATTCACCCCTCCACTTT.

Written as DNA, the CDR3 is TGTGCCAGCAGTTACTCGAGACAGATAAACACCATATATTTT. Amino acid sequence: CASSYSRQINTIYF. This chain links TRBV6-6 with TRBJ1-3, with a tentative D call TRBD1 (5 bases). V lost 0 bases to trimming and J lost 6 bases, with 9 bases between them. Germline CDR1 reads MNHNY; CDR2 reads SVGAGI (reference sequence). This CDR3 has 14 amino acids.